Listed below are T cell receptor beta chains from one sample, sequenced in a study of CD8+CD57+ T cells in acquired aplastic anemia. Each CDR3 protein gets one entry after TCRdb re-called the reads with MiXCR. This table has 450,000 to 550,000 distinct CDR3 sequences, around 30% appearing once. The sample comprised sorted CD4+, CD8+, or CD8+CD57+ T cells (not recorded which) from PBMCs. These receptors were taken from a human donor with aplastic anemia. Each CDR3 is given with its conserved first and last residue. The D gene is left open where the match is weak. Size tells how often a clone was seen (once, few, many) or the class of an expanded clone, and some rows leave it out.

j_gene,d_gene,v_gene,abundance,CDR3aa,CDR3nt
TRBJ2-3,-,TRBV20-1,few,CSAQNLADTQYF,TGCAGTGCTCAAAATCTGGCGGATACGCAGTATTTT
TRBJ2-7,-,TRBV15,-,CATSRTLGQGMYEQYF,TGTGCCACCAGCAGGACTCTGGGGCAGGGGATGTACGAGCAGTACTTC
TRBJ1-5,-,TRBV4-2,few,CASSPLSTGNSNQPQHF,TGTGCCAGCAGCCCCCTATCGACGGGGAATAGCAATCAGCCCCAGCATTTT
TRBJ1-1,-,TRBV2,-,CASSTGRQGTEAFF,TGTGCCAGCAGCACAGGGAGGCAGGGCACTGAAGCTTTCTTT
TRBJ2-7,TRBD1,TRBV19,many,CASSRDRDYEQYF,TGTGCCAGTAGTCGGGACAGAGACTACGAGCAGTACTTC
TRBJ1-1,-,TRBV6-5,-,CASSYRRYTEAFF,TGTGCCAGCAGTTACCGTCGGTACACTGAAGCTTTCTTT
TRBJ1-3,-,TRBV2,many,CASSEERSPGNTIYF,TGTGCCAGCAGTGAAGAGCGTAGCCCTGGAAACACCATATATTTT
TRBJ1-1,-,TRBV20-1,-,CSAAPGEAGTEAFF,TGCAGTGCCGCCCCGGGTGAGGCGGGCACTGAAGCTTTCTTT
TRBJ1-2,-,TRBV11-3,few,CASSPAWGAYGYTF,TGTGCCAGCAGCCCGGCTTGGGGGGCGTACGGCTACACCTTC
TRBJ2-1,-,TRBV6-5,-,CASSHWGGPDEQFF,TGTGCCAGCAGTCACTGGGGGGGCCCGGATGAGCAGTTCTTC
TRBJ1-6,TRBD1,TRBV5-1,-,CASSLGTGDNSPLRF,TGCGCCAGCAGCTTGGGGACAGGGGACAATTCACCCCTCCGCTTT
TRBJ2-7,-,TRBV7-8,many,CASSEIMTGQYF,TGTGCCAGCAGCGAAATCATGACAGGCCAGTACTTC
TRBJ2-1,TRBD2,TRBV7-8,many,CASSAGLADYNEQFF,TGTGCCAGCAGCGCAGGACTAGCGGACTACAATGAGCAGTTCTTC
TRBJ2-1,-,TRBV7-8,-,CASSTTYDEQFF,TGTGCCAGCAGCACGACATACGATGAGCAGTTCTTC
TRBJ2-7,-,TRBV29-1,many,CSVEVLSKVGYEQYF,TGCAGCGTTGAAGTTCTCTCTAAAGTCGGCTACGAGCAGTACTTC
TRBJ2-7,-,TRBV30,few,CACQVGGSYEQYF,TGTGCCTGCCAGGTGGGAGGCTCCTACGAGCAGTACTTC
TRBJ2-3,TRBD1,TRBV7-6,many,CASSSPYRGSTDTQYF,TGTGCCAGCAGCTCTCCTTACAGGGGTAGCACAGATACGCAGTATTTT
TRBJ2-7,TRBD1,TRBV13,few,CASSLGLMGQESYEQYF,TGTGCCAGCAGCTTAGGACTTATGGGACAGGAGTCCTACGAGCAGTACTTC
TRBJ2-1,TRBD2,TRBV19,-,CATSSGGPVEQFF,TGTGCCACCTCTTCGGGAGGGCCCGTTGAGCAGTTCTTC
TRBJ1-2,-,TRBV7-2,-,CASSLAGEYGYTF,TGTGCCAGCAGCTTAGCAGGGGAGTATGGCTACACCTTC
TRBJ2-3,-,TRBV6-1,few,CASSNSADTQYF,TGTGCCAGCAGCAACAGCGCAGATACGCAGTATTTT
TRBJ2-6,-,TRBV5-1,many,CASSEPSGANVLTF,TGCGCCAGCAGCGAGCCGTCTGGGGCCAACGTCCTGACTTTC
TRBJ1-1,TRBD1,TRBV2,many,CASRVDRGEAFF,TGTGCCAGCAGGGTAGACAGGGGGGAAGCTTTCTTT
TRBJ2-1,-,TRBV20-1,-,CSVQTSSSYNEQFF,TGCAGTGTTCAGACATCGAGCTCCTACAATGAGCAGTTCTTC
TRBJ2-2,-,TRBV29-1,many,CSVGRTIAGELFF,TGCAGCGTTGGAAGGACAATCGCCGGGGAGCTGTTTTTT
TRBJ2-3,-,TRBV5-1,-,CASSWGTDTQYF,TGTGCCAGCAGCTGGGGCACAGATACGCAGTATTTT
TRBJ2-7,-,TRBV2,-,CASSSGTGKRLLTYEQYF,TGTGCCAGCAGCTCCGGGACCGGGAAGCGGCTACTAACCTACGAGCAGTACTTC
TRBJ2-7,-,TRBV6-5,-,CASSYSTEQHQYF,TGTGCCAGCAGTTACTCGACGGAACAACATCAGTACTTC
TRBJ1-6,-,TRBV20-1,few,CSARDRTEDPFRNSPLHF,TGCAGTGCTAGAGATAGGACAGAGGATCCGTTCCGGAATTCACCCCTCCACTTT
TRBJ2-5,-,TRBV11-3,many,CASSGGRQETQYF,TGTGCCAGCAGCGGAGGGAGGCAAGAGACCCAGTACTTC
TRBJ1-5,-,TRBV19,-,CASSMVASGPQHF,TGTGCCAGTAGTATGGTTGCTAGCGGGCCCCAGCATTTT
TRBJ2-1,-,TRBV20-1,few,CSARREFGYEQFF,TGCAGTGCTAGGAGGGAGTTTGGCTATGAGCAGTTCTTC
TRBJ2-6,-,TRBV10-1,-,CATITGLCSGANVLTF,TGCGCCACAATCACCGGGCTGTGCTCTGGGGCCAACGTCCTGACTTTC
TRBJ1-2,-,TRBV7-9,-,CASSPKDRALGYTF,TGTGCCAGCAGCCCTAAAGATAGGGCCCTCGGCTACACCTTC
TRBJ1-1,TRBD1,TRBV7-8,-,CASRPRLGQGANTEAFF,TGTGCCAGCCGCCCAAGGTTGGGACAGGGGGCCAACACTGAAGCTTTCTTT
TRBJ2-7,-,TRBV11-2,many,CASRYGYEQYF,TGTGCCAGCAGATACGGCTACGAGCAGTACTTC
TRBJ2-7,-,TRBV7-2,many,CASSLTSLGDYEQYF,TGTGCCAGCAGCTTAACCTCACTAGGAGACTACGAGCAGTACTTC
TRBJ2-3,-,TRBV20-1,many,CSASGSADTQYF,TGCAGTGCTAGCGGGAGTGCAGATACGCAGTATTTT
TRBJ1-2,-,TRBV5-1,-,CASSLDRADGYTF,TGCGCCAGCAGCTTGGACAGGGCCGATGGCTACACCTTC
TRBJ2-5,TRBD2,TRBV6-1,-,CASSITSGTSGGTQYF,TGTGCCAGCAGTATCACCTCCGGGACTAGCGGGGGGACCCAGTACTTC
TRBJ2-1,-,TRBV5-1,few,CASSPMGHSGNEQFF,TGCGCCAGCAGCCCTATGGGTCATTCCGGCAATGAGCAGTTCTTC
TRBJ1-5,-,TRBV6-1,-,CASSEQLGSQPQHF,TGTGCCAGCAGTGAACAGTTAGGGTCGCAGCCCCAGCATTTT